These 28 T cell receptor beta chains came from one sample sequenced in a study of T cells in Graves' hyperthyroidism and ophthalmopathy. Amplification of TCR beta CDR3 regions was performed using RNA transcripts as template. The HTBI primer set drove a first-round RT-PCR of the TCR CDR3. MiXCR, applied by TCRdb to the multiplex PCR reads, yields one record per CDR3 protein. The sample lists a few hundred thousand distinct CDR3 sequences, 16% occurring once. The sequenced sample consisted of blood. These TCRs come from a woman aged 25-40 years with Graves' ophthalmopathy.

This clonotype was counted at least ten times. The CDR3 sequence is CSASGQGRETQYF. The CDR3 DNA reads TGCAGTGCTAGCGGACAGGGGAGAGAGACCCAGTACTTC. The chain uses TRBV20-1 and TRBJ2-5, with 9 nucleotides matching TRBD1. CDR3 length: 13 residues. J was trimmed by 4 bases and V by 3 bases; bases with no gene match: 3. The germline V gene has CDR1 DFQATT and CDR2 SNEGSKA (reference sequence).

This clonotype occurred many times. This chain links TRBV9 with TRBJ2-3; no clear D. This CDR3 has 12 residues. V was trimmed by 3 bases and J by 6 bases, leaving 8 bases between them. Germline V gene lookup returns CDR1 SGDLS and CDR2 YYNGEE. As DNA, the CDR3 is TGTGCCAGCAGCGATGACTCGGATACGCAGTATTTT. Translated, it gives CASSDDSDTQYF.

The CDR3 loop reads CASSQRRDSSTDTQYF. CDR3 DNA sequence: TGTGCCAGCAGCCAGAGGCGAGATTCTAGCACAGATACGCAGTATTTT. The rearrangement joins TRBV6-1 to TRBJ2-3; D uncertain. In germline, CDR1 is MNHNS, CDR2 SASEGT. V lost 6 bases, J lost 0 bases, and 16 bases lay in between. The CDR3 sequence is 16 residues long.

V is TRBV28 and J is TRBJ2-7, with D perhaps TRBD2 (6 bases). The V gene's germline CDR1 is MDHEN and CDR2 SYDVKM. CDR3 length: 15 amino acids. The V end lost 6 bases, the J end lost 0 bases, and 15 bases lay between the germline ends. CDR3: CASRVRGGRSYEQYF. The CDR3 DNA follows: TGTGCCAGCAGGGTACGGGGAGGACGCTCCTACGAGCAGTACTTC.

Written as DNA, the CDR3 is TGTGCCAGTAGTTCCCGCGCTGGGGACGGCAATCAGCCCCAGCATTTT. Translated, it gives CASSSRAGDGNQPQHF. This sequence joins TRBV19 and TRBJ1-5; D is perhaps TRBD1 (5 bases). The V gene lost 5 bases and the J gene lost 2 bases, with 16 bases spanning the gap. The CDR3 is made up of 16 amino acids. Germline loops: CDR1 LNHDA, CDR2 SQIVND (reference sequence).

This clonotype was recorded many times. The genes are TRBV7-2 and TRBJ1-4; the D is unclear. V lost 4 bases and J lost 8, with 20 bases in between. Germline V gene lookup returns CDR1 SGHTA and CDR2 FQGNSA. This CDR3 has 16 amino acids. The CDR3 spells CASSSGLSLPGEKLFF. DNA for the CDR3: TGTGCCAGCAGCTCTGGGCTTTCTCTTCCGGGAGAAAAACTGTTTTTT. Variable domain in full (rest from reference TRBV7-2 and TRBJ1-4): GAGVSQSPSNKVTEKGKDVELRCDPISGHTALYWYRQSLGQGLEFLIYFQGNSAPDKSGLPSDRFSAERTGGSVSTLTIQRTQQEDSAVYLCASSSGLSLPGEKLFFGSGTQLSVL.

Only a few counts were recorded for this clonotype. The chain combines TRBV5-1 with TRBJ2-6; 9 nucleotides align to TRBD1. The CDR3 has 18 residues. V trimming: 4 bases; J trimming: 0 bases; junction bases outside the gene matches: 8. CDR1 and CDR2 from the germline V gene are SGHRS and YFSETQ. This CDR3 reads CASSPWTGETSGANVLTF. The CDR3 nucleotides read TGCGCCAGCAGCCCGTGGACAGGGGAAACCTCTGGGGCCAACGTCCTGACTTTC.

In its sample, this clonotype was seen many times. V usage is TRBV30 and J usage is TRBJ2-7; the D gene could be TRBD1 or TRBD2 (5 bases each). CDR3 length: 16 amino acids. CDR1 and CDR2 (germline): GTSNPN, SVGIG (reference sequence). Trimming stripped 3 bases from V and 4 bases from J, with 22 bases between. Here the CDR3 DNA reads TGTGCCTGGAGCGGGGACGGTGGGGCCTTCAATTACGAGCAGTACTTC. Its protein is CAWSGDGGAFNYEQYF.

In this sample, this clonotype turned up a few times. The V and J genes are TRBV6-1 and TRBJ2-7; D perhaps matches TRBD1 (5 bases). The CDR3 runs to 13 residues. Germline V gene sequence: CDR1 MNHNS, CDR2 SASEGT. The V end was cut by 5 bases, the J end by 4 bases, with 12 bases between. CDR3 residues: CASSYSGQYEQYF. In DNA, the CDR3 is TGTGCCAGCAGTTATTCAGGGCAGTACGAGCAGTACTTC.

This clonotype was counted ten times or more. The genes are TRBV30 and TRBJ2-1; D is undetermined. The CDR3 totals 11 residues. V lost 0 bases and J 7 bases, leaving 4 bases between the germline ends. Germline V gives CDR1 GTSNPN, CDR2 SVGIG (reference sequence). The DNA for the CDR3 is TGTGCCTGGAGTGTACAAAATGAGCAGTTCTTC. Its protein product is CAWSVQNEQFF.

This clonotype has a count of ten or more. The chain recombines TRBV27 with TRBJ1-1; D not resolved. The CDR3 contains 13 residues. The V gene's germline CDR1 is MNHEY and CDR2 SMNVEV (reference sequence). The V end lost 4 bases, the J end lost 5 bases, and 11 bases lay between the germline ends. CDR3 in DNA: TGTGCCAGCAGTTCTGCTGGTGGTACTGAAGCTTTCTTT. This sequence encodes CASSSAGGTEAFF.

This rearrangement joins TRBV4-1 to TRBJ2-7; TRBD2 is a possible D gene (5 bases). CDR1 is MGHRA, CDR2 YSYEKL, per germline. V gave up 0 bases and J gave up 0 bases, with 9 bases separating them. This CDR3 comprises 15 residues. The CDR3 DNA reads TGCGCCAGCAGCCAAGATCGGGGTAGCTCCTACGAGCAGTACTTC. Protein sequence: CASSQDRGSSYEQYF.

Note on this clonotype: This may be a read error: a much more frequent sequence differs by one nucleotide. The V and J genes are TRBV4-2 and TRBJ1-1; D gene ambiguous. Germline-derived CDR1 and CDR2 are LGHNA and YNFKEQ. The CDR3 has 13 amino acids. Here the CDR3 reads CASNQDQDTEAFF. The CDR3 DNA sequence: TGTGCCAGCAACCAAGATCAGGACACTGAAGCTTTCTTT.

As for this clonotype: A much bigger clone sits one base away, suggesting this may be a read error. This chain connects TRBV5-1 to TRBJ2-2; 10 bases map to TRBD2. There are 17 residues in the CDR3. J lost 5 bases, V lost 0 bases, and 7 bases had no gene match. The V gene's germline CDR1 is SGHRS and CDR2 YFSETQ. CDR3 nucleotide sequence: TGCGCCAGCAGCTTGGGGACCCCTAGCGGGAGAACCGGGGAGCTGTTTTTT. This gives the protein CASSLGTPSGRTGELFF.

This clonotype appeared many times. The genes are TRBV3-1 and TRBJ1-4, with TRBD1 matching over 7 bases. Trimming took 2 bases from V and 7 from J; bases not matched to a gene: 10. Germline V gives CDR1 LGHDT, CDR2 YNNKEL (reference sequence). This CDR3 is built from 16 residues. The CDR3 nucleotides read TGTGCCAGCAGCCAATTCCCGGGACAGAGGGGTGAAAAACTGTTTTTT. Residues: CASSQFPGQRGEKLFF.

This sequence joins TRBV7-9 and TRBJ2-7, with TRBD2 matching 8 bases. Germline CDR1 is SEHNR and CDR2 is FQNEAQ (reference sequence). The CDR3 consists of 13 residues. The trim removed 7 bases at V and 2 bases at J, leaving 4 bases unmatched. The CDR3, as DNA: TGTGCCAGCACAGACGGGGGGGCCTACGAGCAGTACTTC. Its protein product is CASTDGGAYEQYF.

This clonotype has more than one count but fewer than ten. No conserved phenylalanine or tryptophan ends this CDR3, so it is likely a read error. The rearrangement joins TRBV18 to TRBJ1-1; TRBD1 agrees at 8 bases. V lost 4 bases, J lost 3 bases, and 13 bases stayed unmatched. The germline CDR1 and CDR2 sequences are KGHSH and LQKENI. The CDR3 extends over 17 amino acids. The CDR3 nucleotides read TGTGCCAGCTCACGAGGCCAGGGGGCTATTTCTGACACTGAAGCTTTCCTT. Translating gives CASSRGQGAISDTEAFL.

Many counts were recorded for this clonotype. The chain uses TRBV20-1 and TRBJ2-7; D remains ambiguous. CDR1 and CDR2 (germline): DFQATT, SNEGSKA (reference sequence). V was cut by 1 base and J by 0 bases, with 10 bases left in between. There are 14 residues in the CDR3. CDR3 nucleotides: TGCAGTGCTAGAGCCCCCGGTGACTCCTACGAGCAGTACTTC. Translation gives CSARAPGDSYEQYF.

The chain couples TRBV4-3 to TRBJ2-3; D is ambiguous. Between the trimmed V and J ends, which lost 1 base and 2 bases, there was a span of 7 bases. The CDR3 consists of 14 residues. CDR1 is LGHNA, CDR2 YSLEER, per germline. CDR3 region: CASSQVTDTDTQYF. The CDR3 bases are TGCGCCAGCAGCCAAGTAACCGACACAGATACGCAGTATTTT.

The chain couples TRBV6-2 or TRBV6-3 to TRBJ2-7; 9 bases are a match to TRBD1. The CDR3 length is 16 residues. V was clipped by 2 bases and J by 7 bases; unmatched bases: 12. In germline, CDR1 is MNHEY, CDR2 SVGEGT. DNA for the CDR3: TGTGCCAGCAGTTACGCCTGGACAGGGGCTAAAGTTGAGCAGTACTTC. Protein product: CASSYAWTGAKVEQYF.

This clonotype showed up many times. The chain recombines TRBV12-3 or TRBV12-4 with TRBJ1-5; D gene unclear. With 6 bases removed from V and 3 bases from J, the gap between germline ends came to 15 bases. This CDR3 comprises 15 residues. In DNA, the CDR3 is TGTGCCAGCAGCCCACCTGGGAACAACAATCAGCCCCAGCATTTT. This translates into CASSPPGNNNQPQHF.

This clonotype occurred a few times. The chain links TRBV29-1 to TRBJ1-2; 10 bases map to TRBD1. V was pared by 6 bases and J by 4 bases, with 8 bases of the junction left unmatched. Germline V gene sequence: CDR1 SQVTM, CDR2 ANQGSEA. The CDR3 extends over 14 amino acids. CDR3 bases: TGCAGCGTGTCCGGGACAGGGGTGTCCTATGGCTACACCTTC. Translated: CSVSGTGVSYGYTF.

The sample holds many counts of this clonotype. The chain recombines TRBV19 with TRBJ1-1; D unresolved. Looked up from germline, CDR1 is LNHDA and CDR2 is SQIVND (reference sequence). Trimming took off 1 base at V and 0 bases at J, with 9 bases between the two ends. The CDR3 spans 15 residues. The CDR3 region has the DNA TGTGCCAGTAGTATAGGGGCCGGACTGAACACTGAAGCTTTCTTT. Its translation is CASSIGAGLNTEAFF.

This clonotype was recorded many times. V usage is TRBV6-1 and J usage is TRBJ2-5, with TRBD1 matching over 7 bases. CDR1 and CDR2 from the germline V gene are MNHNS and SASEGT. The CDR3 is made up of 12 amino acids. Losses at the gene ends were 6 bases for V and 5 bases for J; bases not matched to a gene: 3. The CDR3 protein is CASRTGLETQYF. The CDR3 DNA follows: TGTGCCAGCAGGACAGGGTTGGAGACCCAGTACTTC.

This clonotype was detected a few times. The CDR3 reads CSALPASGISGELFF. In DNA, the CDR3 is TGCAGTGCGCTCCCCGCTAGCGGGATCTCCGGGGAGCTGTTTTTT. This chain connects TRBV20-1 to TRBJ2-2; 9 nucleotides line up with TRBD2. The CDR3 length is 15 residues. V dropped 6 bases and J dropped 6; count of bases not matched to a gene: 11. Germline assignment: CDR1 DFQATT and CDR2 SNEGSKA (reference sequence).

J is TRBJ1-4 and V is TRBV24-1; 12 bases line up with TRBD1. The J segment lost 2 bases and the V segment lost 3 bases, leaving 12 bases of the junction unmatched. Germline V gives CDR1 KGHDR, CDR2 SFDVKD. The CDR3 is 20 residues long. CDR3 sequence reads: CATSDAPGQGARVTNEKLFF. For the CDR3, the DNA is TGTGCCACCAGTGATGCACCGGGACAGGGGGCCCGAGTCACTAATGAAAAACTGTTTTTT.

This clonotype occurred many times. V usage is TRBV20-1 and J usage is TRBJ2-3; D gene unclear. CDR3 length: 13 amino acids. Germline assignment: CDR1 DFQATT and CDR2 SNEGSKA (reference sequence). CDR3 coding DNA: TGCAGCTTAGTCTACCCAGCCGGGGATACGCAGTATTTT. Protein: CSLVYPAGDTQYF.

The rearrangement uses TRBV14 and TRBJ2-3; D remains unclear. This CDR3 comprises 13 residues. The germline gives CDR1 SGHDN, CDR2 FVKESK. Deletions cut 1 base from V and 4 bases from J, with 6 bases between. The CDR3 nucleotides read TGTGCCAGCAGCCAAGTTATTTCAGATACGCAGTATTTT. Translating it yields CASSQVISDTQYF.